This T cell receptor (beta chain) comes out of a study of blood T cell repertoires in COVID-19. The overall study: Italy, Spain and the United States were the sources of the convalescent and acute COVID-19 samples. In each case, the material was cDNA or gDNA derived from T cells, B-cell-depleted T cells, or PBMCs.

In the authors' methods: Amplification of reference gene primers was used by the study to estimate nucleated cell counts. Some clones are missing from TCRdb's copy, which holds only in-frame ones; the method was immunoSEQ multiplex PCR. Clone size and the V and J calls come from that table; the DNA yielded D and trimming. The data contain 110,000 to 150,000 clones, roughly three quarters of them seen just once; the ten biggest clones take up 4% to 4.5%. The V gene lost 7 bases and the J gene lost 5 bases, with 11 bases spanning the gap. The CDR3 is made up of 12 amino acids. In germline, CDR1 is LNHDA, CDR2 SQIVND (reference sequence).

The clonotype originates from a man aged 55 to 70 with acute or convalescent COVID-19. J is TRBJ2-5 and V is TRBV19; D is perhaps TRBD1 (5 bases). Material for sequencing was peripheral blood. The CDR3 reads CASKGDSETQYF. In DNA form, the CDR3 reads TGTGCCAGTAAAGGGGATAGTGAGACCCAGTACTTC.